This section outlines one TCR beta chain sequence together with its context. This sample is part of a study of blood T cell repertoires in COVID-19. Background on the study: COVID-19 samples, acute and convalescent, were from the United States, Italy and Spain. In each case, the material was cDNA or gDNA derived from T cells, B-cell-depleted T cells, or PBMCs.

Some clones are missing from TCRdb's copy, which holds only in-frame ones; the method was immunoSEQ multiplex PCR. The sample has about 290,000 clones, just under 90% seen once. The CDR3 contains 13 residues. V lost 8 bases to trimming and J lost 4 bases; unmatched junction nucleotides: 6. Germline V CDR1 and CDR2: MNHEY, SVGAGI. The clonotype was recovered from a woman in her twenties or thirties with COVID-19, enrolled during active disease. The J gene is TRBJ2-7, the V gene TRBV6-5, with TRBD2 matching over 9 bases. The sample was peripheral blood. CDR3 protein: CASGRGGEYEQYF. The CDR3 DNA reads TGTGCCAGCGGACGCGGGGGGGAGTACGAGCAGTACTTC.